Below are 10 T cell receptor beta chains sequenced from a single sample in a study of glioma-infiltrating T cells. TCR alpha and beta CDR3 regions were amplified from RNA using iRepertoire nested multiplex PCR. TCRdb independently ran MiXCR on the multiplex PCR reads; one entry per CDR3 protein. The sample comprises about 400,000 distinct CDR3 sequences, roughly two fifths of which are singletons, and more than 10% rests with the top ten. Source material: glioma tissue, nonneoplastic brain tissue, or PBMCs (not recorded which). These TCRs come from a human donor with low-grade glioma or glioblastoma, undergoing nonglioma brain surgery, or in good health (not recorded which).

This clonotype was seen a few times. The J gene is TRBJ2-7, the V gene TRBV5-5; 8 bases match TRBD1. The germline V gene has CDR1 SGHKS and CDR2 YYEKEE (reference sequence). After removal of 4 bases from V and 0 bases from J, the junction contained 15 bases not matched to a gene. CDR3 length: 18 amino acids. The CDR3: CASSPRLVDRGSSYEQYF. Written as DNA, the CDR3 is TGTGCCAGCAGCCCTCGCCTCGTCGACAGGGGAAGCTCCTACGAGCAGTACTTC.

As regards this clonotype: A read error may explain this, as a much larger clone is one base away. The chain uses TRBV6-4 and TRBJ2-3; 8 bases are shared with TRBD1. CDR3 length: 14 amino acids. Germline CDR1 is MRHNA and CDR2 is SNTAGT. DNA of the CDR3: TGTGCCAGCAGTGACGGACAGGGCACAGATATGCAGTATTTT. This sequence encodes CASSDGQGTDMQYF.

This chain connects TRBV18 to TRBJ2-7, with 10 positions matching TRBD1. The germline CDR1 and CDR2 sequences are KGHSH and LQKENI. V lost 3 bases and J lost 7; bases outside the gene matches: 6. The CDR3 length is 14 residues. The CDR3 DNA is TGTGCCAGCTCACCCTCGACAGGGGGCGAAGAGCAGTACTTC. Protein product: CASSPSTGGEEQYF.

V gene TRBV20-1 combines with J gene TRBJ2-7; D might be TRBD2 (6 bases). Trimming removed 0 bases from V and 0 bases from J, with 15 bases in between. CDR1 is DFQATT, CDR2 SNEGSKA, per germline (reference sequence). The CDR3 loop spans 16 amino acids. DNA of the CDR3: TGCAGTGCTAGAGATACGGCGCGGGGCTACTCCTACGAGCAGTACTTC. This gives the protein CSARDTARGYSYEQYF.

The sample holds a few counts of this clonotype. This chain connects TRBV7-2 to TRBJ2-7, with D unclear. Trimming removed 5 bases at V and 7 bases at J, with 15 bases between. This CDR3 has 13 residues. Germline lookup yields CDR1 SGHTA and CDR2 FQGNSA. For the CDR3, the DNA is TGTGCCAGCAGCCCCGACTGGGCAGAGGAGCAGTACTTC. This translates into CASSPDWAEEQYF. The whole variable domain, filled in from reference TRBV7-2 and TRBJ2-7, reads GAGVSQSPSNKVTEKGKDVELRCDPISGHTALYWYRQSLGQGLEFLIYFQGNSAPDKSGLPSDRFSAERTGGSVSTLTIQRTQQEDSAVYLCASSPDWAEEQYFGPGTRLTVT.

This clonotype was counted at least ten times. The V gene is TRBV6-2 or TRBV6-3, the J gene TRBJ1-6; tentatively, D is TRBD1 (5 bases). CDR3 size: 16 residues. Germline V gene data show CDR1 as MNHEY and CDR2 as SVGEGT. V dropped 6 bases and J dropped 7 bases, with 19 bases sitting between them. For the CDR3, the DNA is TGTGCCAGCAGGACCGGGGGAAGGTCGGGCAATTCACCCCTCCACTTT. This encodes CASRTGGRSGNSPLHF.

The table lists this clonotype with a few counts. The V call is TRBV3-1, the J call TRBJ1-6, with TRBD1 matching over 8 bases. V shed 0 bases and J 7 bases; nucleotides not matched to a gene: 2. The CDR3 runs to 15 residues. CDR1 is LGHDT and CDR2 is YNNKEL in the germline V gene (reference sequence). This CDR3 is CASSQDGQGNSPLHF. The CDR3 nucleotides read TGTGCCAGCAGCCAAGACGGACAGGGAAATTCACCCCTCCACTTT.

The DNA of the CDR3 is TGCGCCAGCAGCCATCCCAAGAGCGGAGGGCGGGAGCTCCTCACAGATACGCAGTATTTT. Translation: CASSHPKSGGRELLTDTQYF. The genes are TRBV4-1 and TRBJ2-3; 7 nucleotides align to TRBD2. The CDR3 length is 20 residues. Germline V CDR1 and CDR2: MGHRA, YSYEKL. V gave up 3 bases and J gave up 2 bases; unmatched junction bases: 20.

The V and J genes are TRBV20-1 and TRBJ2-7; perhaps TRBD1 as D (5 bases). CDR1 and CDR2 from the germline V gene are DFQATT and SNEGSKA (reference sequence). The CDR3 length is 15 residues. V lost 0 bases to trimming and J lost 7 bases, with 19 bases between them. CDR3 coding DNA: TGCAGTGCTAGAGATCCCAGGACATCCGAACGGGAGCAGTACTTC. Translated, it gives CSARDPRTSEREQYF.

About this clonotype: A clone one base away is much larger, so this may be a read error. V gene TRBV28 combines with J gene TRBJ2-1, with TRBD2 matching 7 bases. This CDR3 is 18 amino acids long. The germline V gene has CDR1 MDHEN and CDR2 SYDVKM. In nucleotides, the CDR3 is TGTGCCAGCAGTTTTTTCTCTAGCGGACCAACCTTATACAATGAGCAGCTCTTC. Protein product: CASSFFSSGPTLYNEQLF.